One sample yielded the 25 T cell receptor beta chains listed below, sequenced in a study of blood T cell repertoires in COVID-19 (dated by TCRdb to 2019 to 2021). Library method: the immunoSEQ multiplex PCR assay. TCRdb holds this immuneACCESS table with in-frame rearrangements only. Some clones are missing; in checked studies, unresolved V genes explain under half, and the rest has no known cause. Present in this sample are tens of thousands of clones, 79% of which were seen just once. The top ten clones comprise approximately 10% of the sample. Material: peripheral blood. The source of these receptors is a woman in her forties or fifties with acute or convalescent COVID-19.

The gene calls are TRBV28 and TRBJ2-3, with 9 bases matching TRBD1. This CDR3 is built from 14 residues. Trimming at V came to 8 bases and at J to 4 bases, leaving 7 bases not matched to a gene. Germline CDR1 and CDR2: MDHEN and SYDVKM. CDR3 in DNA: TGTGCCAGCGGGGGACAGGGCTCCCCAGATACGCAGTATTTT. It yields the protein CASGGQGSPDTQYF. The full variable domain, with the rest looked up from reference TRBV28 and TRBJ2-3, is DVKVTQSSRYLVKRTGEKVFLECVQDMDHENMFWYRQDPGLGLRLIYFSYDVKMKEKGDIPEGYSVSREKKERFSLILESASTNQTSMYLCASGGQGSPDTQYFGPGTRLTVL.

This clone showed up just a few times. The chain links TRBV6-5 to TRBJ2-7, with D perhaps matching TRBD1 (6 bases). V was trimmed by 6 bases and J by 4 bases, leaving 19 bases between them. This CDR3 has 15 amino acids. Germline lookup yields CDR1 MNHEY and CDR2 SVGAGI. The CDR3 nucleotides read TGTGCCAGCAGGACCGACAGGACCCCGCTGTACGAGCAGTACTTC. Residues: CASRTDRTPLYEQYF.

The chain joins TRBV21-1 to TRBJ2-1; the table's D gene call, TRBD2, was not cross checked with the DNA. TRBV21-1 is a listed pseudogene. This CDR3 is 12 amino acids long. The chain's CDR3 is CASSSGDNEQFF. Here the CDR3 DNA reads TGTGCCAGCAGCTCCGGGGACAATGAGCAGTTCTTC.

Written as DNA, the CDR3 is TGTGCCACCCATCGGACTACAGCCTACGAGCAGTACTTC. Encoded protein: CATHRTTAYEQYF. This chain uses TRBV6-5 with TRBJ2-7, with D maybe TRBD2 (6 bases). V was pared by 10 bases and J by 2 bases, with 15 bases between. This CDR3 is 13 amino acids long. The germline V gene encodes CDR1 MNHEY and CDR2 SVGAGI.

In the case of this clone: This may come from a read error, since a much larger clone is one base off. The same CDR3 can be traced to other DNA sequences in this sample. The chain joins TRBV5-8 to TRBJ1-5; D perhaps matches TRBD1 (5 bases). The CDR3 is made up of 15 amino acids. The V end was cut by 1 base, the J end by 0 bases, with 8 bases between. Germline CDR1 is SGHTS and CDR2 is YDEGEE. The CDR3 loop is CASSLQGYSNQPQHF. Here the CDR3 DNA reads TGTGCCAGCAGCTTGCAGGGTTATAGCAATCAGCCCCAGCATTTT.

This rearrangement joins TRBV27 to TRBJ1-5; 11 bases align to TRBD1. This CDR3 region has 18 residues. Germline-derived CDR1 and CDR2 are MNHEY and SMNVEV (reference sequence). The trim removed 4 bases at V and 2 bases at J, leaving 10 bases unmatched. The CDR3 DNA reads as TGTGCCAGCAGTTCTGGACAGGGGGCCCCGGGGGGCAATCAGCCCCAGCATTTT. The encoded protein is CASSSGQGAPGGNQPQHF.

The chain combines TRBV15 with TRBJ2-1, with D possibly matching TRBD2 (6 bases). CDR1 is LNHNV, CDR2 YYDKDF, per germline (reference sequence). V gave up 6 bases and J gave up 0 bases, with 18 bases separating them. There are 17 residues in the CDR3. The CDR3 bases are TGTGCCACCAGGAAGCGGGTTCGACAGACCTCCTACAATGAGCAGTTCTTC. Translated: CATRKRVRQTSYNEQFF.

The V call is TRBV19, the J call TRBJ1-5, with D tentatively TRBD1 (6 bases). The V gene lost 11 bases and the J gene lost 2 bases, with 22 bases spanning the gap. The CDR3 totals 16 residues. Looked up from germline, CDR1 is LNHDA and CDR2 is SQIVND (reference sequence). The CDR3: CAPDPRGVFGNQPQHF. Here the CDR3 DNA reads TGTGCCCCGGACCCCAGGGGAGTGTTTGGCAATCAGCCCCAGCATTTT.

This clone was observed a single time. The chain joins TRBV3-1 (or the pseudogene TRBV3-2) to TRBJ1-2; 8 nucleotides agree with TRBD1. The CDR3 has 13 residues. The germline CDR1 and CDR2 sequences are LGHDT and YNNKEL (reference sequence). Trimming took 4 bases from V and 7 from J; bases not matched to a gene: 5. CDR3 nucleotides: TGTGCCAGCAGCCCCCGGACAGGGCCTGGCTACACCTTC. Translating gives CASSPRTGPGYTF.

This chain links TRBV7-9 with TRBJ1-1; 9 bases line up with TRBD1. The ends lost 9 bases at V and 4 bases at J; junction bases unmatched: 3. Germline V CDR1 and CDR2: SEHNR, FQNEAQ (reference sequence). The CDR3 contains 12 residues. The CDR3 DNA sequence: TGTGCCAGTTCGGACAGGGGCACTGAAGCTTTCTTT. Its protein product is CASSDRGTEAFF.

The chain has TRBV28 and TRBJ2-1, with TRBD2 matching 7 bases. The CDR3 is 16 amino acids. Per germline, CDR1 MDHEN and CDR2 SYDVKM. With 5 bases clipped from V and 2 bases from J, the junction kept 9 bases outside the gene matches. The CDR3 region has the DNA TGTGCCAGCAGTATCGGCCGGGAGGCCGCCTACAATGAGCAGTTCTTC. Translating gives CASSIGREAAYNEQFF.

This clone turned up a few times. Other DNA sequences in this specimen translate into the identical CDR3. The chain couples TRBV28 to TRBJ1-1; D is possibly TRBD1 (5 bases). This CDR3 comprises 15 residues. CDR1 MDHEN and CDR2 SYDVKM come from the germline V gene. The V end was cut by 5 bases, the J end by 1 base, with 14 bases between. The CDR3 coding sequence is TGTGCCAGCAGTCCCCGGGGGGGAGGGAACACTGAAGCTTTCTTT. Its protein is CASSPRGGGNTEAFF. The full variable domain, its missing parts supplied by reference TRBV28 and TRBJ1-1, is DVKVTQSSRYLVKRTGEKVFLECVQDMDHENMFWYRQDPGLGLRLIYFSYDVKMKEKGDIPEGYSVSREKKERFSLILESASTNQTSMYLCASSPRGGGNTEAFFGQGTRLTVV.

This CDR3 is CASSEDGQAYNSPLHF. The CDR3 DNA sequence: TGTGCCAGCAGTGAAGACGGACAGGCCTATAATTCACCCCTCCACTTT. V gene TRBV6-1 combines with J gene TRBJ1-6, with TRBD1 matching 7 bases. This CDR3 is 16 amino acids long. After removal of 1 base from V and 2 bases from J, the junction contained 2 bases not matched to a gene. Germline CDR1 is MNHNS and CDR2 is SASEGT.

V gene TRBV4-3 combines with J gene TRBJ1-4, with D perhaps TRBD1 (5 bases). This CDR3 has 14 amino acids. V was pared by 1 base and J by 7 bases, with 10 bases between. Germline CDR1 reads LGHNA; CDR2 reads YSLEER. The CDR3 loop reads CASSQGGVGEKLFF. For the CDR3, the DNA is TGCGCCAGCAGCCAAGGGGGGGTCGGTGAAAAACTGTTTTTT.

This clone is termed medium-sized (0.01 to 0.1%). The V call is TRBV7-9, the J call TRBJ2-7; no reliable D call. Germline lookup yields CDR1 SEHNR and CDR2 FQNEAQ (reference sequence). This CDR3 comprises 13 residues. Deletions cut 4 bases from V and 3 bases from J, with 10 bases between. In DNA form, the CDR3 reads TGTGCCAGCAGCTGGCCAAACGACTACGAGCAGTACTTC. Translating gives CASSWPNDYEQYF.

V is TRBV5-6 and J is TRBJ2-3, with 9 bases matching TRBD2. Per germline, CDR1 SGHDT and CDR2 YYEEEE. With 2 bases clipped from V and 6 bases from J, the junction kept 1 base outside the gene matches. This CDR3 is 13 amino acids long. CDR3 DNA: TGTGCCAGCAGCTTCGGGACTAGCGATACGCAGTATTTT. It is translated as CASSFGTSDTQYF.

The chain joins TRBV27 to TRBJ2-1; TRBD1 aligns across 11 bases. With 6 bases clipped from V and 6 bases from J, the junction kept 7 bases outside the gene matches. Germline values: CDR1 MNHEY, CDR2 SMNVEV (reference sequence). The CDR3 has 15 residues. CDR3 sequence (DNA): TGTGCCAGCAGGGGGGCCGGACAGGGGGCCAATGAGCAGTTCTTC. Residues: CASRGAGQGANEQFF.

This chain joins TRBV19 and TRBJ2-1, with 10 bases fitting TRBD1. The CDR3 is 19 residues long. In germline, CDR1 is LNHDA, CDR2 SQIVND (reference sequence). The V gene end was trimmed by 3 bases and the J gene end by 1 base; junction bases not matched to a gene: 12. In DNA, the CDR3 is TGTGCCAGTAGTATTTCCGGGACAGGGGTGGCGGGATCCTACAATGAGCAGTTCTTC. Translation: CASSISGTGVAGSYNEQFF.

The chain recombines TRBV30 with TRBJ1-1; D unclear. This CDR3 spans 10 amino acids. In germline, CDR1 is GTSNPN, CDR2 SVGIG (reference sequence). V was cut by 2 bases and J by 10 bases, with 8 bases left in between. The CDR3 nucleotides are TGTGCCTGGAGTACCCGAGGAGCTTTCTTT. It codes for CAWSTRGAFF.

This sequence joins TRBV14 and TRBJ1-2, with 8 bases fitting TRBD1. The CDR3 contains 14 residues. Germline-derived CDR1 and CDR2 are SGHDN and FVKESK. Trimming removed 1 base from V and 7 bases from J; junction bases left unmatched: 5. CDR3 region: CASSQGQGRVGYTF. The DNA for the CDR3 is TGTGCCAGCAGCCAAGGACAGGGGCGGGTTGGCTACACCTTC.

This chain joins TRBV29-1 and TRBJ2-1, with TRBD2 matching over 10 bases. V lost 3 bases, J lost 4 bases, and 9 bases stayed unmatched. The CDR3 extends over 16 amino acids. CDR1 and CDR2 from the germline V gene are SQVTM and ANQGSEA. CDR3 DNA: TGCAGCGTTGAGAGTCTAGGGACTAGCGCTTACAATGAGCAGTTCTTC. Protein: CSVESLGTSAYNEQFF.

This chain uses TRBV5-8 with TRBJ1-4, with D maybe TRBD1 (6 bases). The germline V gene has CDR1 SGHTS and CDR2 YDEGEE. There are 15 residues in the CDR3. V lost 0 bases, J lost 10 bases, and 16 bases lay in between. CDR3 sequence reads: CASSLDSQGQGKLFF. CDR3 DNA sequence: TGTGCCAGCAGCTTGGATAGCCAGGGGCAGGGAAAACTGTTTTTT.

The V call is TRBV4-3, the J call TRBJ2-3, with 9 bases identical to TRBD2. V was clipped by 3 bases and J by 1 base; unmatched bases: 2. Germline-derived CDR1 and CDR2 are LGHNA and YSLEER. This CDR3 contains 15 residues. CDR3 protein: CASSQVAGGTDTQYF. The CDR3, as DNA: TGCGCCAGCAGCCAGGTAGCGGGGGGCACAGATACGCAGTATTTT.

The rearrangement joins TRBV19 to TRBJ2-1; 10 bases line up with TRBD2. Germline CDR1 reads LNHDA; CDR2 reads SQIVND (reference sequence). This CDR3 comprises 15 residues. Losses at the gene ends were 8 bases for V and 5 bases for J; bases not matched to a gene: 9. In nucleotides, the CDR3 is TGTGCCAGTGGTAAGCGGGGGGGCACCCACAATGAGCAGTTCTTC. This translates into CASGKRGGTHNEQFF.

V is TRBV9 and J is TRBJ2-7; TRBD2 matches at 9 bases. J lost 7 bases, V lost 5 bases, and 10 bases had no gene match. Germline assignment: CDR1 SGDLS and CDR2 YYNGEE. The CDR3 consists of 14 residues. The CDR3 DNA is TGTGCCAGCAGTAGTAGCGGGGGTTCCATAGAGCAGTACTTC. It translates to CASSSSGGSIEQYF.